What follows are 4 T cell receptor beta chains derived from one specimen sequenced in a study of T cell repertoires in cytomegalovirus infection. TCRdb analysed the reads with MiXCR anew, one entry per CDR3 protein. The table has just over 150,000 distinct CDR3 sequences, around 22% seen once. The sequenced material came from PBMCs. Receptors were obtained from a human donor in good health (CMV status not recorded). Some clones in this sample may be carry-over from other donors' samples.

This clonotype was recorded at least ten times. V gene TRBV7-2 combines with J gene TRBJ1-2; 12 bases align to TRBD1. This CDR3 is 16 amino acids long. Trimming at V came to 1 base and at J to 8 bases, leaving 8 bases not matched to a gene. Germline V gives CDR1 SGHTA, CDR2 FQGNSA. The CDR3 is CASSLVGTGGYLGYTF. The CDR3 region has the DNA TGTGCCAGCAGCTTAGTTGGGACAGGGGGCTATCTCGGCTACACCTTC.

This clonotype was seen a single time. The chain carries TRBV28 and TRBJ2-5; D might be TRBD1 (6 bases). Trimming pared 1 base from V and 3 bases from J, leaving 15 bases between. The germline CDR1 and CDR2 sequences are MDHEN and SYDVKM. This CDR3 contains 16 residues. CDR3 residues: CASSLLEDSKKETQYF. In nucleotides, the CDR3 is TGTGCCAGCAGTTTATTGGAGGACAGCAAAAAAGAGACCCAGTACTTC.

The rearrangement joins TRBV28 to TRBJ2-2, with D perhaps being TRBD1 or TRBD2 (5 bases each). Per the germline V gene, CDR1 is MDHEN and CDR2 is SYDVKM. V was trimmed by 5 bases and J by 1 base, leaving 14 bases between them. This CDR3 contains 16 residues. The CDR3 sequence: CASSPAGAVNTGELFF. CDR3 in DNA: TGTGCCAGCAGTCCCGCCGGGGCAGTGAACACCGGGGAGCTGTTTTTT.

Only a few counts were recorded for this clonotype. The rearrangement links TRBV15 to TRBJ2-1; D gene ambiguous. V gave up 1 base and J gave up 6 bases, with 13 bases separating them. CDR1 LNHNV and CDR2 YYDKDF come from the germline V gene (reference sequence). The CDR3 spans 15 residues. The CDR3 reads CATSRGLSPSNEQFF. DNA of the CDR3: TGTGCCACCAGCAGAGGATTAAGCCCGTCCAATGAGCAGTTCTTC.